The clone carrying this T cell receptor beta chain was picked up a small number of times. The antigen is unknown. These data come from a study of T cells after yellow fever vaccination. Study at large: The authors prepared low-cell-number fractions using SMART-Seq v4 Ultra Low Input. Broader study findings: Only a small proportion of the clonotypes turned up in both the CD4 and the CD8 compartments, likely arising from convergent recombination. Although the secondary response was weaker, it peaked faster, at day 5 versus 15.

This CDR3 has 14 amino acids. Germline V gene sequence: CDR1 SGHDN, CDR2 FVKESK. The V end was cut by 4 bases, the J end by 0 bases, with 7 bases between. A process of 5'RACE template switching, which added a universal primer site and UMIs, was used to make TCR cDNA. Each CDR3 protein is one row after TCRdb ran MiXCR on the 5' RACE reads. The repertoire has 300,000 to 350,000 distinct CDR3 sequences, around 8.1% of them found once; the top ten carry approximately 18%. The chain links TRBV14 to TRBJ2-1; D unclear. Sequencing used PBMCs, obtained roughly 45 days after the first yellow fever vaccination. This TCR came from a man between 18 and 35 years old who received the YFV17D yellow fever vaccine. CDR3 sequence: CASSLPRSYNEQFF. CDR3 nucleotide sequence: TGTGCCAGCAGCCTCCCCCGCTCCTACAATGAGCAGTTCTTC.